This TCR beta chain came from a study of cytomegalovirus exposure and HLA in healthy donors (dated by TCRdb to 2015 to 2018). In terms of the full investigation: According to an earlier analysis of around 600 of the donors, about 179 million T cells yielded 90 million to 130 million unique TCR beta sequences and about 280 Gb of sequence data. The genetic ancestry cluster associated with self-reported Caucasian donors included 81% of the 300 to 450 genotyped donors. The study combined high-throughput TCR immunosequencing, statistical association of individual TCRs with disease status, and machine learning to predict cytomegalovirus infection status. An early release that covered roughly 600 HLA-typed donors contained approximately 300 gigabases of sequencing data and 70 million to 100 million unique TCR sequences. Rather than drawing on any new phenotypic data, the later analysis identified candidate immune exposures from TCR beta sequences and the way those sequences occurred across donors. HLA typing covered class I and class II loci at four-digit resolution. Every repertoire in the discovery cohort had been generated on one and the same sequencing platform. Donor age, sex, ethnicity and CMV serostatus were collected together with the repertoire data. A later genetic analysis used genome-wide SNP genotypes for about 55% of the 666 donors, treating that subset as a discovery cohort. The study used immunosequencing to profile the T cell repertoires of approximately 650 subjects and linked those repertoires to cytomegalovirus serostatus. A separate validation cohort of over 95 different subjects was used in addition to the 666-subject first cohort. The number of donors typed differed by locus, with 629-630 for A, B, C, DRB1 and DQB1, over 500 for DQA1, some 570 for DPA1, and some 440 for DPB1. Among 300 to 450 genotyped donors of the cohort, an average of around 240,000 unique TCR beta nucleotide sequences were sequenced per donor, approximately 20% of them non-productive. The study was designed to test whether signatures of past pathogen exposure could be identified by cataloging public T cell receptors. Roughly 5 DR-DQ haplotypes were handled as single units for association and clustering, since linkage in the cohort was strong. A later analysis re-analyzed previously published TCR beta repertoires from 600 to 850 donors and added high-resolution HLA genotyping to study TCR occurrence patterns. To decide whether each TCR beta V gene segment behaved as functional or pseudogenic, an earlier analysis of some 540 of the donors relied on high-throughput TCR beta sequencing.

In the germline V gene, CDR1 corresponds to SQVTM and CDR2 to ANQGSEA. Inclusive of the bounding cysteine and phenylalanine, the CDR3 is 11 residues long. The retained sequence is limited to the CDR3, 33 bases, with the frame set at the first base. V loses 4 bases of germline sequence and J loses 2 bases, and the interval between the two ends is 6 bases. This clone was seen only a few times. Its antigen specificity is not known. Base qualities are missing; no much larger clone stands one base away. Libraries were built with the immunoSEQ multiplex PCR assay. The multiplex PCR relied on a mix of 60 forward primers for TCR Vbeta segments and 13 reverse primers for TCR Jbeta segments. Amplification of the CDR3 region of rearranged TCR beta genes was performed with a multiplex PCR assay on genomic DNA. On the Illumina HiSeq System, the amplified TCR beta libraries were sequenced as 87-base-pair reads. Under the source paper's analysis protocol: Across the 600 to 700 repertoires, a later analysis counted tens of millions of unique TCR beta chains, some 11 million of which were shared by at least two donors. Raw reads were error-corrected and collapsed into unique sequences by a nearest-neighbor algorithm in which closely related sequences were merged to remove PCR and sequencing errors. V, D and J gene segments were assigned by aligning CDR3 sequences to IMGT reference sequences. For a sequence to be retained, at least a six-nucleotide match to both a V gene segment and a J gene segment was required. Rearrangements were classified as productive when the CDR3 lacked stop codons and remained in frame with V and J, and all other rearrangements were classified as non-productive. CDR3 was defined by IMGT convention, running from the second conserved V-encoded cysteine to the conserved J-encoded phenylalanine. The earlier analysis of 500 to 650 of the donors excluded any sequence lacking an unambiguous match to a single V gene segment. In an earlier analysis of some 590 of the donors, a V segment was called functional when productive rearrangements were above 56.7%, and segregating when the standard deviation between donors exceeded 5%. To diagnose cytomegalovirus status from the catalog of TCR beta chain sequences, a statistical classification framework was built. A later analysis assigned V and J genes by comparing TCR nucleotide sequences with IMGT/GENE-DB human TR gene sequences. Using the TCRdist pipeline, a later analysis assigned CDR3 sequences along with most-parsimonious VDJ recombination scenarios. In a later analysis, each TCR beta chain was defined by its CDR3 amino acid sequence together with its V-gene family, and reads without a unique V-gene family were excluded. As a way to deal with suspected cross-contamination and a sequencing artifact, a later analysis dropped over 550 nucleotide sequences that were highly shared and had low generation probability. In a later analysis, a clonal expansion index was calculated for each public chain from normalized within-repertoire ranks of inferred template counts. In a later analysis, generation probabilities were computed using a VDJ recombination model fitted to out-of-frame rearrangements, and the results were checked against IGoR. A later analysis scored TCR-TCR, TCR-HLA and TCR-CMV co-occurrence with hypergeometric tests, applying a repertoire-size bias correction to TCR pairs. A later analysis estimated false discovery rates by permuting HLA or CMV assignments 20 times. In a later analysis, co-occurring TCRs were grouped using DBSCAN, with TCRdist sequence similarity added in when clustering inside HLA-allele-positive subsets. For co-occurrence clustering, repertoires with fewer than 30,000 or more than 120,000 public chains were excluded, along with roughly five repertoires with anomalous nucleotide sharing. TCRdb's version of the immuneACCESS table is confined to in-frame rearrangements and falls short of the full clone set. An unresolved V gene accounts for under half of the shortfall where checked; the remainder is of unknown origin. D and trimming were read from the DNA, whereas the V and J calls and clone size are those reported in that table. Recorded for this sample are approximately 150,000 clones; about 72% of them occurred a single time. The ten biggest clones cover approximately 2.1% of the sample.

Points the paper makes about the study in general: The classifier was reported to diagnose cytomegalovirus status with high specificity and sensitivity in both the original cohort and the validation cohort. A few of the identified cytomegalovirus-associated TCR beta chains were confirmed in vitro to be specific for cytomegalovirus antigens. Several of the top co-occurrence clusters appeared to be linked to parvovirus B19, influenza, CMV and Epstein-Barr virus, according to a later analysis. A further reported finding was that TCR beta sequences accurately predicted the HLA-A and HLA-B alleles for most subjects in the first cohort. The study listed around 160 TCR beta chains as associated with cytomegalovirus. Sequencing depth was assumed to be roughly uniform across donors in the presence/absence analyses, though that assumption may not hold. In an earlier analysis of 450 to 750 of the donors, most TCR beta V segments appeared in productive rearrangements about 90% or about 30% of the time, broadly matching IMGT annotations. In a later analysis, TCR association rates were found to vary across HLA loci, with the most associated TCRs seen for DRB1 alleles and the fewest for HLA-C alleles. The cohort was sequenced for TCR beta chains only, and without alpha or paired-chain data the features that could be detected were limited. A later analysis associated around 16,000 TCR beta sequences with specific HLA alleles at a false discovery rate of 0.05. Most TCR sequences were seen in very few donors, while some public TCRs were found in many individuals. When HLA alleles, especially DR and DQ, strongly co-occurred, TCR associations were difficult to assign to individual alleles. In a later genetic analysis, a missense DCLRE1C variant was associated with V-gene and J-gene trimming of TCR beta chains, and the association was replicated in an independent cohort. Most CMV-associated TCR beta chains appeared to be HLA-restricted in a later analysis, and the HLA associations seemed to be driven largely by CMV exposure. It was suggested by the authors that the approach could potentially be generalized to other disease states and immunological phenotypes. According to a later genetic analysis, donors in an Asian-associated ancestry cluster had fewer N-insertions in productive TCRs than the approximately 710-donor mean. Linkage disequilibrium might explain the correlated functional status among segregating V segments, but an unknown experimental factor could not be excluded. A cluster of highly shared sequence variants was judged likely to be a technical artifact of the sequencing pipeline. HLA typing was unavailable for some donors at each locus, so association tests used only the typed subset. For the cohort, immune exposure information was limited to CMV serostatus. Because the 87-base-pair reads could not distinguish some IMGT-functional V segments, including TRBV6-2 and TRBV6-3, those segments were excluded. Because counts were too low, about 18 rarely observed V segments, including chromosome 9 orphons, were excluded from the earlier analysis of several hundred of the donors. Compared with equally common non-associated chains, HLA-associated TCR beta chains in a later analysis were more clonally expanded and had lower generation probabilities.

The cohort consisted of hundreds of healthy bone marrow donors. At the time of sampling, all cohort members were nominally healthy, though unrecorded immune exposures were likely present. The donor was CMV seronegative and belonged to the group of over 300 seronegative cohort members. Every donor gave a peripheral blood sample, and the peripheral blood mononuclear cells from that sample were used for TCR beta sequencing. The Qiagen DNeasy Blood Extraction Kit was used to extract genomic DNA from the blood cell samples. Sequencing was carried out using PBMCs. The sequence is built from TRBV29-1 and TRBJ2-7, and possibly TRBD2, on 6 matching bases. This receptor was taken from a man aged 35-49 years in good health and CMV-seronegative. The encoded CDR3 is CSVGEAYEQYF. Read as DNA, the sequence is TGCAGCGTTGGGGAGGCCTACGAGCAGTACTTC.